The next 19 T cell receptor beta chains were all read from a single sample in a study of blood T cell repertoires in COVID-19. Assay used: immunoSEQ multiplex PCR; TCRdb lists only in-frame clones, some missing. The sample lists about 260,000 clones, 70% to 90% occurring once. Sequencing was done on a sample of PBMCs or T cells enriched from blood (not recorded which). These TCRs come from a woman aged 30 to 39 with acute COVID-19.

The rearrangement links TRBV27 to TRBJ2-7, with 13 bases lining up with TRBD2. CDR1 MNHEY and CDR2 SMNVEV come from the germline V gene (reference sequence). This CDR3 spans 17 amino acids. With 5 bases clipped from V and 0 bases from J, the junction kept 7 bases outside the gene matches. CDR3: CASSRTGTSGTSYEQYF. The CDR3 DNA sequence: TGTGCCAGCAGTAGGACCGGGACTAGCGGGACCTCCTACGAGCAGTACTTC.

V is TRBV28 and J is TRBJ2-7; 7 bases agree with TRBD1. V shed 5 bases and J 2 bases; nucleotides not matched to a gene: 9. Germline values: CDR1 MDHEN, CDR2 SYDVKM. The CDR3 extends over 15 amino acids. CDR3 DNA: TGTGCCAGCAGTCCAGACAGGGAATCGACCTACGAGCAGTACTTC. Translated, it gives CASSPDRESTYEQYF.

This clone was recorded a few times. CDR3 coding DNA: TGTGCCAGCACCAACAGGGGAAAGGATTCACCCCTCCACTTT. Its translation: CASTNRGKDSPLHF. The chain is built from TRBV2 and TRBJ1-6; TRBD1 agrees at 7 bases. CDR3 length: 14 residues. Germline V gene sequence: CDR1 SNHLY, CDR2 FYNNEI. Trimming at V came to 7 bases and at J to 8 bases, leaving 8 bases not matched to a gene.

The rearrangement uses TRBV7-3 and TRBJ2-3; 15 bases are a match to TRBD2. This CDR3 is 15 amino acids long. V lost 5 bases and J lost 7; bases outside the gene matches: 4. Per the germline V gene, CDR1 is SGHTA and CDR2 is FQGTGA. CDR3 coding DNA: TGTGCCAGCAGCCCAGGGACTAGCGGGAGGAATACGCAGTATTTT. It is translated as CASSPGTSGRNTQYF.

The chain joins TRBV29-1 to TRBJ2-7, with a weak D call TRBD2 (5 bases). In germline, CDR1 is SQVTM, CDR2 ANQGSEA. The V end was cut by 0 bases, the J end by 6 bases, with 15 bases between. This CDR3 has 14 amino acids. The CDR3 nucleotides are TGCAGCGTTGAAGATCTAGAGGGAGTCGGCGAGCAGTACTTC. Residues: CSVEDLEGVGEQYF.

The chain uses TRBV7-4 and TRBJ2-7; TRBD2 might be the D (5 bases). CDR3 length equals 14 residues. V was trimmed by 6 bases and J by 1 base, leaving 13 bases between them. Germline values: CDR1 SGHVT, CDR2 SQSDAQ. The CDR3 DNA sequence: TGTGCCAGCAGAGAGACTACCCGATCCTACGAGCAGTACTTC. Protein sequence: CASRETTRSYEQYF.

The genes are TRBV6-6 and TRBJ1-2; 12 bases align to TRBD1. The germline CDR1 and CDR2 sequences are MNHNY and SVGAGI (reference sequence). The CDR3 contains 13 residues. Trimming at V came to 3 bases and at J to 10 bases, leaving 3 bases not matched to a gene. CDR3 amino acids: CASSYGDRGHYTF. DNA of the CDR3: TGTGCCAGCAGTTATGGGGACAGGGGGCACTACACCTTC.

The chain is built from TRBV5-4 and TRBJ2-1; 8 bases map to TRBD2. CDR3 length: 15 residues. Germline values: CDR1 SGHNT, CDR2 YYREEE (reference sequence). V shed 0 bases, J shed 1 base, and the junction held 0 bases outside the gene matches. In DNA form, the CDR3 reads TGTGCCAGCAGCTTGGGCGGGAGGTCCTACAATGAGCAGTTCTTC. Its protein product is CASSLGGRSYNEQFF.

The chain recombines TRBV5-6 with TRBJ1-1; D may be TRBD1 (5 bases). The CDR3 contains 15 residues. Per germline, CDR1 SGHDT and CDR2 YYEEEE. Trimming removed 2 bases from V and 6 bases from J, with 17 bases in between. CDR3 sequence: CASSFGAGPGAEAFF. The DNA for the CDR3 is TGTGCCAGCAGCTTCGGTGCGGGACCGGGCGCTGAAGCTTTCTTT.

This clone was counted once. The rearrangement uses TRBV6-5 and TRBJ2-7, with a weak D call TRBD2 (6 bases). V lost 8 bases to trimming and J lost 2 bases, with 13 bases between them. There are 13 residues in the CDR3. The germline gives CDR1 MNHEY, CDR2 SVGAGI. CDR3 nucleotides: TGTGCCAGCTCCGCAGGGACTCCCTACGAGCAGTACTTC. Its protein is CASSAGTPYEQYF.

The CDR3, as DNA: TGTGCCAGCAGCCTACCGGGACTAACCACAGATACGCAGTATTTT. It is translated as CASSLPGLTTDTQYF. J is TRBJ2-3 and V is TRBV7-3; 7 nucleotides agree with TRBD2. This CDR3 has 15 amino acids. The V gene end was trimmed by 5 bases and the J gene end by 2 bases; junction bases not matched to a gene: 7. Germline V gene data show CDR1 as SGHTA and CDR2 as FQGTGA.

This rearrangement joins TRBV29-1 to TRBJ2-7; the D gene is possibly TRBD1 (5 bases). Trimming cost V 2 bases and J 0 bases, with 17 bases left between them. Germline CDR1 is SQVTM and CDR2 is ANQGSEA. This CDR3 is 16 amino acids long. The CDR3 DNA follows: TGCAGCGTTGAAAGTTTAGAGGCGCAGGGCTCCTACGAGCAGTACTTC. Translating gives CSVESLEAQGSYEQYF.

The chain links TRBV6-5 to TRBJ2-7; TRBD1 agrees at 7 bases. The CDR3 has 15 residues. V lost 0 bases and J lost 6; bases outside the gene matches: 8. The germline V gene has CDR1 MNHEY and CDR2 SVGAGI. The CDR3 DNA sequence: TGTGCCAGCAGTTACTCCCCCGGACAGGACACCGAGCAGTACTTC. The encoded protein is CASSYSPGQDTEQYF.

The gene calls are TRBV11-3 and TRBJ2-1; 10 bases are a match to TRBD2. J was trimmed by 9 bases and V by 2 bases; bases with no gene match: 7. The CDR3 contains 15 residues. The germline CDR1 and CDR2 sequences are SGHNT and YENEEA. This CDR3 is CASSLRAGGPSEQFF. CDR3 nucleotides: TGTGCCAGCAGCTTAAGAGCGGGAGGGCCCAGTGAGCAGTTCTTC.

The chain is built from TRBV3-1 (or the pseudogene TRBV3-2) and TRBJ1-4; TRBD1 matches at 7 bases. The J segment lost 4 bases and the V segment lost 4 bases, leaving 15 bases of the junction unmatched. Germline CDR1 LGHDT, CDR2 YNNKEL (reference sequence). The CDR3 is 18 residues long. CDR3 DNA: TGTGCCAGCAGCCCCGTCGACAGGGAAAAAACCATTAATGAAAAACTGTTTTTT. Encoded protein: CASSPVDREKTINEKLFF.

This chain links TRBV2 with TRBJ1-1; 11 bases match TRBD1. Germline V CDR1 and CDR2: SNHLY, FYNNEI. V shed 4 bases, J shed 4 bases, and the junction held 5 bases outside the gene matches. The length of the CDR3 is 15 residues. CDR3 DNA: TGTGCCAGCAGTGGAGCCGGGACAGGGGGCACTGAAGCTTTCTTT. It specifies CASSGAGTGGTEAFF.

Regarding this clone: This specimen includes other DNA sequences encoding the same CDR3. The chain couples TRBV9 to TRBJ1-1; TRBD1 matches 7 bases. CDR1 and CDR2 from the germline V gene are SGDLS and YYNGEE. The CDR3 is 13 amino acids. V shed 4 bases and J 5 bases; nucleotides not matched to a gene: 5. CDR3 residues: CASSKQGLTEAFF. The CDR3 DNA sequence: TGTGCCAGCAGCAAACAGGGGTTGACTGAAGCTTTCTTT.

This chain uses TRBV2 with TRBJ2-7; 14 bases agree with TRBD2. Germline V CDR1 and CDR2: SNHLY, FYNNEI. The V gene end was trimmed by 4 bases and the J gene end by 4 bases; junction bases not matched to a gene: 6. The CDR3 runs 16 residues. The CDR3 reads CASSVGLAGGGYEQYF. The CDR3 DNA follows: TGTGCCAGCAGTGTCGGACTAGCGGGAGGTGGGTACGAGCAGTACTTC.

V is TRBV7-8 and J is TRBJ2-1, with D unclear. This CDR3 has 13 residues. V was trimmed by 1 base and J by 4 bases, leaving 5 bases between them. Germline V gene data show CDR1 as SGHVS and CDR2 as FQNEAQ. CDR3 amino acids: CASSLVQYNEQFF. For the CDR3, the DNA is TGTGCCAGCAGCTTAGTACAGTACAATGAGCAGTTCTTC.